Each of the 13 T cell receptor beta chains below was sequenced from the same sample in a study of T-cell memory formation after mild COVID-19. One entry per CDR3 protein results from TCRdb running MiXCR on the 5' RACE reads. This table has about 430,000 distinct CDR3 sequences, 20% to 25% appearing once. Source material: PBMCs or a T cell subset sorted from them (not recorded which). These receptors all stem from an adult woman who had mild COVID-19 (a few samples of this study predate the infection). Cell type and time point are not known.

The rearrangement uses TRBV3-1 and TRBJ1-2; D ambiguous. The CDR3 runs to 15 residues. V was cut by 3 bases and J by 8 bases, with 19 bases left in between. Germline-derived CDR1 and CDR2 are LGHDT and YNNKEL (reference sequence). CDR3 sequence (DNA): TGTGCCAGCAGCCACCAATTAGACACGGACGGAGGCTACACCTTC. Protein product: CASSHQLDTDGGYTF.

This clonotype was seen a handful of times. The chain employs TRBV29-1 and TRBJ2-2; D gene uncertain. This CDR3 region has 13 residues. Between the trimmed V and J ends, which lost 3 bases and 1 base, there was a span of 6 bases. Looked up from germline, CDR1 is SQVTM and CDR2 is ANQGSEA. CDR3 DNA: TGCAGCGTTGAGACGGAGAACACCGGGGAGCTGTTTTTT. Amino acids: CSVETENTGELFF.

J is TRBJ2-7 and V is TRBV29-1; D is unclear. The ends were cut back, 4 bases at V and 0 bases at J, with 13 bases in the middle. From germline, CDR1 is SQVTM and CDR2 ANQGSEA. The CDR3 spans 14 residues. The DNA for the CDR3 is TGCAGCGTTGTGGGGAAGAGTGGCTCCTACGAGCAGTACTTC. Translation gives CSVVGKSGSYEQYF.

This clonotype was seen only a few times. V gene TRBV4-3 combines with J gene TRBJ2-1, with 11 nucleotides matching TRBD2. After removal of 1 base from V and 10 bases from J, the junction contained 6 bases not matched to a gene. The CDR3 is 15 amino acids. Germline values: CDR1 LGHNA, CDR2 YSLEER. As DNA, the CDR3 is TGCGCCAGCAGCCAAGTACTAGCGGGAGTACGAGAGCAGTTCTTC. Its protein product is CASSQVLAGVREQFF.

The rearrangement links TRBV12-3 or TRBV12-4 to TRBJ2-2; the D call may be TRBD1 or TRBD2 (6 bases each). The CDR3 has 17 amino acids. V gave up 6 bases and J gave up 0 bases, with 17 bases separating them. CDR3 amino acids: CASSLLRGASNTGELFF. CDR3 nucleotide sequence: TGTGCCAGCAGCCTTCTGAGGGGGGCCTCGAACACCGGGGAGCTGTTTTTT.

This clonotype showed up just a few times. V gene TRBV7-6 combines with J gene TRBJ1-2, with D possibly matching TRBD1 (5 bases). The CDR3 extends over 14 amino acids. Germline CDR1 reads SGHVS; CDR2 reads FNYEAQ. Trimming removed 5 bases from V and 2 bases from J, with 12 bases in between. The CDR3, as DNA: TGTGCCAGCAGCCCGGTGGGGGGGAACTATGGCTACACCTTC. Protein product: CASSPVGGNYGYTF.

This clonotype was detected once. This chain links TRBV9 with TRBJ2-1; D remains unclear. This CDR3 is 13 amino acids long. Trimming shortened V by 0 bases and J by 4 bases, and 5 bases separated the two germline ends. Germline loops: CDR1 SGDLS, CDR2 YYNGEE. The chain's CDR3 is CASSVAVYNEQFF. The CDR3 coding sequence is TGTGCCAGCAGCGTAGCTGTGTACAATGAGCAGTTCTTC.

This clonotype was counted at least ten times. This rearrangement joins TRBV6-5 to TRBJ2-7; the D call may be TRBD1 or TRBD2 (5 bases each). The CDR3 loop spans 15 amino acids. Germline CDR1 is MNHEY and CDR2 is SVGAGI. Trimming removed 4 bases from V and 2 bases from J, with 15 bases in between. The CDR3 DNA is TGTGCCAGCAGTTCTGGGGGAGCAGGTCCCTACGAGCAGTACTTC. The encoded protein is CASSSGGAGPYEQYF.

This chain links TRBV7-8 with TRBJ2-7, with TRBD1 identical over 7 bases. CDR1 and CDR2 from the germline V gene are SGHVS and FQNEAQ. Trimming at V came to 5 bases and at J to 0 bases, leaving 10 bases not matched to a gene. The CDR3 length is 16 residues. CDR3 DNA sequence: TGTGCCAGCAGCCTATACAGGGGCGTCAGCTCCTACGAGCAGTACTTC. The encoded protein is CASSLYRGVSSYEQYF. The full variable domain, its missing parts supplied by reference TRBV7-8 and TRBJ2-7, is GAGVSQSPRYKVAKRGQDVALRCDPISGHVSLFWYQQALGQGPEFLTYFQNEAQLDKSGLPSDRFFAERPEGSVSTLKIQRTQQEDSAVYLCASSLYRGVSSYEQYFGPGTRLTVT.

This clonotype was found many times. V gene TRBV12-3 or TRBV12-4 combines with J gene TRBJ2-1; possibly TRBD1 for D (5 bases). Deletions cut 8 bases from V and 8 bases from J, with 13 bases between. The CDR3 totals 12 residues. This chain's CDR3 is CASCAWGDEQFF. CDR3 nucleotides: TGTGCCAGCTGTGCTTGGGGCGATGAGCAGTTCTTC.

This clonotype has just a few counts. The CDR3, as DNA: TGCAGCGTTGAAGAGGTGACGGTAGCCTATGGCTACACCTTC. Its protein product is CSVEEVTVAYGYTF. V usage is TRBV29-1 and J usage is TRBJ1-2; D gene ambiguous. Trimming left V 0 bases short and J 4 bases short, with 12 bases between. Germline V gene lookup returns CDR1 SQVTM and CDR2 ANQGSEA. The CDR3 totals 14 residues.

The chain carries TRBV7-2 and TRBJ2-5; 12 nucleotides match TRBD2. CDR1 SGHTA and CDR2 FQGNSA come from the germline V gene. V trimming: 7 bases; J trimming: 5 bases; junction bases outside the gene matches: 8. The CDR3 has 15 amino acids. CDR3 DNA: TGTGCCAGCACAACGACTAGCGGGAGTGGTGAGACCCAGTACTTC. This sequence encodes CASTTTSGSGETQYF.

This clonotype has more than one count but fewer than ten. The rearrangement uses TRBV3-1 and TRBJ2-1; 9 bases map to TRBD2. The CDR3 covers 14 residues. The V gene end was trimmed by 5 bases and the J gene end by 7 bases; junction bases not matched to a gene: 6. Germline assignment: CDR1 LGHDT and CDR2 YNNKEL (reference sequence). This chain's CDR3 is CASSTGLASNEQFF. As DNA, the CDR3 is TGTGCCAGCAGCACGGGACTAGCTTCGAATGAGCAGTTCTTC.